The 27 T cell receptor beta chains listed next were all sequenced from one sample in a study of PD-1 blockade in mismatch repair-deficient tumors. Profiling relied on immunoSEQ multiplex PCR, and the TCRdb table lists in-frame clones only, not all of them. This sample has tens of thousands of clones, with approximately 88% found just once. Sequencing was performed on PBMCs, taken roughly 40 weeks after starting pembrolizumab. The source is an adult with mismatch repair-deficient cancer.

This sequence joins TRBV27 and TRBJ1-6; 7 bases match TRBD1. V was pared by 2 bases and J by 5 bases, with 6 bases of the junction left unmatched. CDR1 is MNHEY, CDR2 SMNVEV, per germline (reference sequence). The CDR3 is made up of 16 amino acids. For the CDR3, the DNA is TGTGCCAGCAGTTTACATGTGACAGGGAATAATTCACCCCTCCACTTT. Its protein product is CASSLHVTGNNSPLHF.

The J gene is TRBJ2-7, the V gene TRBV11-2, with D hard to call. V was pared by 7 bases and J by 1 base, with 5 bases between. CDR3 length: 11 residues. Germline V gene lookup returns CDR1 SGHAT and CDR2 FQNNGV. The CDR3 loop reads CASTLSYEQYF. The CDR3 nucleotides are TGTGCCAGCACCCTATCCTACGAGCAGTACTTC. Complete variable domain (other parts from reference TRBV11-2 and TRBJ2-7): EAGVAQSPRYKIIEKRQSVAFWCNPISGHATLYWYQQILGQGPKLLIQFQNNGVVDDSQLPKDRFSAERLKGVDSTLKIQPAKLEDSAVYLCASTLSYEQYFGPGTRLTVT.

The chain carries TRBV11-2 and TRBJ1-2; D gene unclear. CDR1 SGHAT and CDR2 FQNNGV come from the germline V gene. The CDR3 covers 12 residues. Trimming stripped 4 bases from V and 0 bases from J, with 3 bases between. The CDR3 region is CASSSTNYGYTF. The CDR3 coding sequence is TGTGCCAGCAGCTCAACTAACTATGGCTACACCTTC.

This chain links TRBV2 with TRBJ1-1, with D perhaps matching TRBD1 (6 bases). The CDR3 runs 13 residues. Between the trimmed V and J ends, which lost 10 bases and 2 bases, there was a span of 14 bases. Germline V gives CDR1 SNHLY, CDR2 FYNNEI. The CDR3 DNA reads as TGTGCCACCACCTTACAGGGAAACACTGAAGCTTTCTTT. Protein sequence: CATTLQGNTEAFF.

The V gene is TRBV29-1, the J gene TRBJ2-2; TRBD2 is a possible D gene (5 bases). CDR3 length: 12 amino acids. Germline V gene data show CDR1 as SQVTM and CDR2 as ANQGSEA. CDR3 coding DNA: TGCACCATTGACCGGGGAATAGGGGAGCTGTTTTTT. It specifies CTIDRGIGELFF.

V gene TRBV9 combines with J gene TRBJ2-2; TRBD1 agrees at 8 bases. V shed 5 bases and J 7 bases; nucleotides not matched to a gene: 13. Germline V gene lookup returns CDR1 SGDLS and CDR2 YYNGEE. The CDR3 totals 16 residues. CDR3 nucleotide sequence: TGTGCCAGCAGGCCAGGGGCAGGGGGCAGAATCGGGGAGCTGTTTTTT. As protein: CASRPGAGGRIGELFF. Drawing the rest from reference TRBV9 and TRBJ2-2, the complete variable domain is DSGVTQTPKHLITATGQRVTLRCSPRSGDLSVYWYQQSLDQGLQFLIQYYNGEERAKGNILERFSAQQFPDLHSELNLSSLELGDSALYFCASRPGAGGRIGELFFGEGSRLTVL.

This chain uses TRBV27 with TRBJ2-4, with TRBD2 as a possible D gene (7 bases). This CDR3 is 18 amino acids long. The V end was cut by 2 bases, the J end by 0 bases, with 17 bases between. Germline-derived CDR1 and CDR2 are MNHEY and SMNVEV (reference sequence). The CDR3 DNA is TGTGCCAGCAGTTTAGGGGGGGGGCTAGAGGTAGCCAAAAACATTCAGTACTTC. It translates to CASSLGGGLEVAKNIQYF.

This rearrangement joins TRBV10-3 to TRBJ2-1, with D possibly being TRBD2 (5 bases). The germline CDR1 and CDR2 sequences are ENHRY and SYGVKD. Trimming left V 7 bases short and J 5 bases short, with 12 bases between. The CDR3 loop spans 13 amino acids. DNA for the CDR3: TGTGCCATCACCGGGTACGGGGACAATGAGCAGTTCTTC. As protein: CAITGYGDNEQFF.

Here the CDR3 reads CASSLEAIDTGELFF. The DNA for the CDR3 is TGTGCCAGCAGCTTAGAAGCCATCGACACCGGGGAGCTGTTTTTT. The chain has TRBV13 and TRBJ2-2; D is unclear. Germline CDR1 and CDR2: PRHDT and FYEKMQ (reference sequence). The CDR3 loop spans 15 amino acids. V lost 1 base and J 3 bases, leaving 9 bases between the germline ends.

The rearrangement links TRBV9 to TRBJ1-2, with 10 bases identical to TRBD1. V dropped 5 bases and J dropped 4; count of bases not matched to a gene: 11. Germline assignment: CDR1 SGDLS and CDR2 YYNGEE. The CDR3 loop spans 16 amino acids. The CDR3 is CASSLLGQGGGYGYTF. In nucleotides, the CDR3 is TGTGCCAGCAGTCTCTTAGGACAGGGGGGAGGCTATGGCTACACCTTC.

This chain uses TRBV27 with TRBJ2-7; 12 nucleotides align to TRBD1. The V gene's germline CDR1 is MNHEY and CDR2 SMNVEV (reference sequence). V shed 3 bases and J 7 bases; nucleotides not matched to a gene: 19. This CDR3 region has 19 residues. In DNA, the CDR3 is TGTGCCAGCAGTTTCCAATACACCAGACCGGGACAGGGGGCGAGTGAGCAGTACTTC. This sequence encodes CASSFQYTRPGQGASEQYF.

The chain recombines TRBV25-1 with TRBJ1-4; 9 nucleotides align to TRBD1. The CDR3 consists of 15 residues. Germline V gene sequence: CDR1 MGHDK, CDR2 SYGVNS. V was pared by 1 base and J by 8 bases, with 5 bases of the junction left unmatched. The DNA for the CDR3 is TGTGCCAGCAGTGAATGGGGGACAGGGCGCGAAAAACTGTTTTTT. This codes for CASSEWGTGREKLFF.

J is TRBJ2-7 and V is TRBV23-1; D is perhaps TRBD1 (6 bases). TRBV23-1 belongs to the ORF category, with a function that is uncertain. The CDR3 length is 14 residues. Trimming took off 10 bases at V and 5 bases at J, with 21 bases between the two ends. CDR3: CATPKRTGPHEQYF. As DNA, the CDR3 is TGCGCCACCCCTAAGAGAACAGGGCCCCACGAGCAGTACTTC.

CDR3 in amino acids: CASSRTGLDYGYTF. CDR3 bases: TGTGCCAGCAGCCGGACAGGGTTGGACTATGGCTACACCTTC. The V call is TRBV5-5, the J call TRBJ1-2, with 8 bases matching TRBD1. From germline, CDR1 is SGHKS and CDR2 YYEKEE (reference sequence). This CDR3 is 14 amino acids long. The trim removed 4 bases at V and 3 bases at J, leaving 5 bases unmatched.

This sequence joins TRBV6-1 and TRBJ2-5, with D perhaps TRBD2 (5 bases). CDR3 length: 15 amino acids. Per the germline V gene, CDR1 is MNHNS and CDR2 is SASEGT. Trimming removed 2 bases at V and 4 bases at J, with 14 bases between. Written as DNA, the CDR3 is TGTGCCAGCAGTGAAAGGTCCTTTGGGAGAGAGACCCAGTACTTC. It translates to CASSERSFGRETQYF.

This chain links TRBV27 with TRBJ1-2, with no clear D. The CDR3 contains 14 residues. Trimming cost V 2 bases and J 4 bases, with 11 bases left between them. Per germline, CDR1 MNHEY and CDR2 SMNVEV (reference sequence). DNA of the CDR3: TGTGCCAGCAGTTTAAGGTGGAGTGGCTATGGCTACACCTTC. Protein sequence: CASSLRWSGYGYTF.

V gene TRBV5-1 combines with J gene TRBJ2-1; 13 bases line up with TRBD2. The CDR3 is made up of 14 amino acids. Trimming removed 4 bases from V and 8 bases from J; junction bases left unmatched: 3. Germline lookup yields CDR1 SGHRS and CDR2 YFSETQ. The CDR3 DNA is TGCGCCAGCAGCGGACTAGCGGGAGTGGATGAGCAGTTCTTC. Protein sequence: CASSGLAGVDEQFF.

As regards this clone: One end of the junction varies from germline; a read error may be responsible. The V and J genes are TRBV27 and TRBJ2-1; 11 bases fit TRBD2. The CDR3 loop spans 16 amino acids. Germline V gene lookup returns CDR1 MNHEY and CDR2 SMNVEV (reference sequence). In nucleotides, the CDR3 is TGTGCCAGCAGTCACCTAGTAGCGGGAGGGTACAGTGAGCAGTTCTTC. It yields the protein CASSHLVAGGYSEQFF.

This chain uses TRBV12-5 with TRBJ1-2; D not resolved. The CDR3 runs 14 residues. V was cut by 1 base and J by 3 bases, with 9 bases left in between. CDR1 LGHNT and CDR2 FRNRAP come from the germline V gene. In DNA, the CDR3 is TGTGCTAGTGGTTTGGGAGGATGGGACTATGGCTACACCTTC. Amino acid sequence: CASGLGGWDYGYTF.

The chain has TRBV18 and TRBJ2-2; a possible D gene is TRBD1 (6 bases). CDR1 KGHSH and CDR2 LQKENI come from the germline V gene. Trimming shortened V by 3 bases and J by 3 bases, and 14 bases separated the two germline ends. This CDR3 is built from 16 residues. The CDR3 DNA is TGTGCCAGCTCACCCCCTGGACAGAGCCACACCGGGGAGCTGTTTTTT. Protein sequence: CASSPPGQSHTGELFF.

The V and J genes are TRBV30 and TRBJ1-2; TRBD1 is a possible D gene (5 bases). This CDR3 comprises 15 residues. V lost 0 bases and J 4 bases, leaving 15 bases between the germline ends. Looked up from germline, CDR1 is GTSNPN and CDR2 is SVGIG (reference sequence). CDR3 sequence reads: CAWSVTRAPGYGYTF. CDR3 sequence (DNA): TGTGCCTGGAGTGTAACCAGGGCTCCGGGCTATGGCTACACCTTC.

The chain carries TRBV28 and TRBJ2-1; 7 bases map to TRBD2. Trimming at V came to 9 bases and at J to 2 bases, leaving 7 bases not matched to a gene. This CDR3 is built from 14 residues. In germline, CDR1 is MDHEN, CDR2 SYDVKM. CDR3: CASGLAVPYNEQFF. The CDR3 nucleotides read TGTGCCAGTGGGCTAGCGGTCCCCTACAATGAGCAGTTCTTC.

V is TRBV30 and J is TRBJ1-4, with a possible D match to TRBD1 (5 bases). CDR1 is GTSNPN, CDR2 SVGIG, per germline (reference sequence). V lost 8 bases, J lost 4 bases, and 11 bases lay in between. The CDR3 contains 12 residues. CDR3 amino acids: CARQGLNEKLFF. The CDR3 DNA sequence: TGTGCCCGGCAGGGACTTAATGAAAAACTGTTTTTT.

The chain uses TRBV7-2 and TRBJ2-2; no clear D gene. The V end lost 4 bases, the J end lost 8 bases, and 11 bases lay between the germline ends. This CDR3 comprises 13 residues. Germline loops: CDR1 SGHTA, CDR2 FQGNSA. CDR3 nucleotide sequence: TGTGCCAGCAGCTCCGCTACTCGGGGGGAGCTGTTTTTT. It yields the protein CASSSATRGELFF.

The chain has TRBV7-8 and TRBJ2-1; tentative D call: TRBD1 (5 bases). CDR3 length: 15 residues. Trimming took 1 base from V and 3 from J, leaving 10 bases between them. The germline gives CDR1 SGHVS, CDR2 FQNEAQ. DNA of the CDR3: TGTGCCAGCAGCTTAGAATGGGGCGTCTACAATGAGCAGTTCTTC. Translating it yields CASSLEWGVYNEQFF.

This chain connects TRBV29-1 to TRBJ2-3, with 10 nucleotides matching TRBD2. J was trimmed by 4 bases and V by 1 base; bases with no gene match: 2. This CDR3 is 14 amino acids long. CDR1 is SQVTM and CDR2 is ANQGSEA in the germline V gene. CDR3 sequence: CSVEASGSADTQYF. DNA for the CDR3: TGCAGCGTTGAAGCTAGCGGGAGCGCAGATACGCAGTATTTT.

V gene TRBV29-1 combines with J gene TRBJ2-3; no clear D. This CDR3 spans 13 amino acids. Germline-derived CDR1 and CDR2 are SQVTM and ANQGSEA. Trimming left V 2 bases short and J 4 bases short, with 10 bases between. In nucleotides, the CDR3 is TGCAGCGTTGAACTCCCGGGTGCAGATACGCAGTATTTT. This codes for CSVELPGADTQYF.